These 23 T cell receptor beta chains came from one sample sequenced in a study of shared clonotypes between healthy human individuals. TCRdb's table, derived via immunoSEQ multiplex PCR, lists solely in-frame clones and lacks some. Of about 2.3 million clones listed, more than 85% are singletons. The sequencing sample was made of naive CD4+ T cells from PBMCs. This sample's subset: CD45RA+ positively selected. The source is a man between 18 and 35 years old in good health. Some clones in this sample may be carry-over from other donors' samples.

The chain employs TRBV2 and TRBJ2-3; D possibly corresponds to TRBD2 (6 bases). V was shortened by 4 bases and J by 6 bases, with 14 bases between the two germline ends. This CDR3 is built from 14 residues. The germline gives CDR1 SNHLY, CDR2 FYNNEI. CDR3 sequence (DNA): TGTGCCAGCAGTGGTGGGGGGAAAGGTGATACGCAGTATTTT. It encodes CASSGGGKGDTQYF.

A remark on this clone: This specimen includes other DNA sequences encoding the same CDR3. The V call is TRBV28, the J call TRBJ1-2, with D possibly being TRBD1 (5 bases). Trimming pared 1 base from V and 8 bases from J, leaving 11 bases between. CDR3 length: 13 amino acids. Per germline, CDR1 MDHEN and CDR2 SYDVKM. Here the CDR3 DNA reads TGTGCCAGCAGTTTATCGGGGGTGGGCGGCTACACCTTC. It translates to CASSLSGVGGYTF.

The genes are TRBV28 and TRBJ1-1, with D maybe TRBD1 (6 bases). Germline assignment: CDR1 MDHEN and CDR2 SYDVKM. V lost 2 bases and J lost 5, with 18 bases in between. CDR3 size: 16 residues. As DNA, the CDR3 is TGTGCCAGCAGTTTAAGGGGGGGGACCCTTAAGACTGAAGCTTTCTTT. Protein: CASSLRGGTLKTEAFF.

J is TRBJ1-4 and V is TRBV11-1; TRBD1 aligns across 9 bases. With V trimmed by 4 bases and J by 6 bases, 6 bases remained unmatched. The CDR3 extends over 15 amino acids. Germline CDR1 and CDR2: SGHAT and FQDESV (reference sequence). CDR3 loop: CASSSSGTGYEKLFF. In DNA, the CDR3 is TGTGCCAGCAGCTCCTCCGGGACAGGGTATGAAAAACTGTTTTTT. Variable domain in full (rest from reference TRBV11-1 and TRBJ1-4): EAEVAQSPRYKITEKSQAVAFWCDPISGHATLYWYRQILGQGPELLVQFQDESVVDDSQLPKDRFSAERLKGVDSTLKIQPAELGDSAMYLCASSSSGTGYEKLFFGSGTQLSVL.

The V and J genes are TRBV29-1 and TRBJ1-1; tentative D call: TRBD1 (6 bases). Germline CDR1 is SQVTM and CDR2 is ANQGSEA. This CDR3 is 14 amino acids long. Trimming removed 7 bases from V and 2 bases from J, with 17 bases in between. CDR3 nucleotides: TGCAGCGCACTTCCGGGACACTTTAACACTGAAGCTTTCTTT. Translating it yields CSALPGHFNTEAFF.

Points on this clone: Other DNA variants within this sample encode the same CDR3. The chain joins TRBV9 to TRBJ1-1; D uncertain. This CDR3 spans 13 amino acids. The germline V gene has CDR1 SGDLS and CDR2 YYNGEE. V was pared by 2 bases and J by 1 base, with 6 bases between. The CDR3 is CASSVFTNTEAFF. The CDR3 bases are TGTGCCAGCAGCGTTTTTACGAACACTGAAGCTTTCTTT.

The chain employs TRBV4-3 and TRBJ2-2, with D possibly matching TRBD1 (5 bases). The V gene's germline CDR1 is LGHNA and CDR2 YSLEER. CDR3 length: 15 residues. Trimming took 2 bases from V and 6 from J, leaving 13 bases between them. The CDR3 DNA sequence: TGCGCCAGCAGCCAACTTAAACAGGTTCCCGGGGAGCTGTTTTTT. It codes for CASSQLKQVPGELFF.

This clone came up once. This chain uses TRBV5-1 with TRBJ2-1; D unclear. Germline CDR1 is SGHRS and CDR2 is YFSETQ. Trimming removed 8 bases at V and 10 bases at J, with 16 bases between. The CDR3 has 12 residues. This CDR3 reads CASGPVLGEQFF. CDR3 bases: TGCGCCAGTGGGCCGGTTCTAGGGGAGCAGTTCTTC.

J is TRBJ1-1 and V is TRBV5-4, with TRBD1 as a possible D gene (6 bases). The CDR3 extends over 14 amino acids. The V gene lost 2 bases and the J gene lost 6 bases, with 14 bases spanning the gap. Germline V gene data show CDR1 as SGHNT and CDR2 as YYREEE (reference sequence). Written as DNA, the CDR3 is TGTGCCAGCAGCTTACTAACAGGGCACGCTGAAGCTTTCTTT. Its translation: CASSLLTGHAEAFF. Variable domain in full (rest from reference TRBV5-4 and TRBJ1-1): ETGVTQSPTHLIKTRGQQVTLRCSSQSGHNTVSWYQQALGQGPQFIFQYYREEENGRGNFPPRFSGLQFPNYSSELNVNALELDDSALYLCASSLLTGHAEAFFGQGTRLTVV.

Turning to this clone: The sample contains more than one DNA sequence encoding this CDR3. This chain uses TRBV5-1 with TRBJ2-5; 11 nucleotides agree with TRBD1. CDR1 and CDR2 from the germline V gene are SGHRS and YFSETQ. The CDR3 covers 15 residues. V lost 0 bases and J lost 3; bases outside the gene matches: 1. As DNA, the CDR3 is TGCGCCAGCAGCTTGGGGACAGGGGGCGAAGAGACCCAGTACTTC. It translates to CASSLGTGGEETQYF.

Concerning this clone: Other DNA sequences in the same sample also yield this CDR3. The chain couples TRBV20-1 to TRBJ2-5; D unclear. The CDR3 runs to 11 residues. V dropped 0 bases and J dropped 4 bases, with 3 bases sitting between them. The germline V gene has CDR1 DFQATT and CDR2 SNEGSKA (reference sequence). The CDR3 DNA reads as TGCAGTGCTAGAGATCGAGAGACCCAGTACTTC. Translated, it gives CSARDRETQYF.

A remark on this clone: The same CDR3 can be traced to other DNA sequences in this sample. V gene TRBV18 combines with J gene TRBJ1-3; no clear D gene. Per the germline V gene, CDR1 is KGHSH and CDR2 is LQKENI. Trimming took 3 bases from V and 4 from J, leaving 7 bases between them. This CDR3 has 13 amino acids. The CDR3 protein is CASSPGLGNTIYF. The CDR3 DNA sequence: TGTGCCAGCTCACCCGGTCTCGGAAACACCATATATTTT. The variable domain in full, completed from reference TRBV18 and TRBJ1-3, reads NAGVMQNPRHLVRRRGQEARLRCSPMKGHSHVYWYRQLPEEGLKFMVYLQKENIIDESGMPKERFSAEFPKEGPSILRIQQVVRGDSAAYFCASSPGLGNTIYFGEGSWLTVV.

CDR3 amino acids: CANQGYRGGEQFF. CDR3 nucleotide sequence: TGTGCCAATCAGGGGTATCGGGGCGGTGAGCAGTTCTTC. The chain carries TRBV28 and TRBJ2-1; D may be TRBD1 (6 bases). The CDR3 covers 13 residues. The ends were cut back, 10 bases at V and 9 bases at J, with 19 bases in the middle. Germline assignment: CDR1 MDHEN and CDR2 SYDVKM.

V usage is TRBV9 and J usage is TRBJ2-2, with D perhaps matching TRBD1 (6 bases). Trimming removed 0 bases from V and 6 bases from J, with 21 bases in between. CDR3 length: 18 amino acids. Germline values: CDR1 SGDLS, CDR2 YYNGEE. CDR3 nucleotides: TGTGCCAGCAGCGTAGCTTGGGGGCTGGGATCCGGCCCCGGGGAGCTGTTTTTT. Protein: CASSVAWGLGSGPGELFF. Filled out from reference TRBV9 and TRBJ2-2, the complete variable domain reads DSGVTQTPKHLITATGQRVTLRCSPRSGDLSVYWYQQSLDQGLQFLIQYYNGEERAKGNILERFSAQQFPDLHSELNLSSLELGDSALYFCASSVAWGLGSGPGELFFGEGSRLTVL.

J is TRBJ2-1 and V is TRBV6-1, with D uncertain. V lost 4 bases and J 9 bases, leaving 13 bases between the germline ends. The germline V gene has CDR1 MNHNS and CDR2 SASEGT. This CDR3 is 13 amino acids long. In nucleotides, the CDR3 is TGTGCCAGCAGTGTCCCTCCCAAGCTTGAGCAGTTCTTC. This encodes CASSVPPKLEQFF.

The chain joins TRBV6-1 to TRBJ2-3, with 12 bases identical to TRBD2. The ends lost 7 bases at V and 7 bases at J; junction bases unmatched: 9. CDR3 length equals 15 residues. Germline V lookup: CDR1 MNHNS, CDR2 SASEGT. The CDR3 protein is CASMGHLAGGNTQYF. DNA of the CDR3: TGTGCCAGCATGGGCCACCTAGCGGGGGGGAATACGCAGTATTTT.

The chain joins TRBV7-2 to TRBJ2-1; no reliable D call. Germline V gives CDR1 SGHTA, CDR2 FQGNSA. The CDR3 runs 16 residues. The ends were cut back, 5 bases at V and 0 bases at J, with 14 bases in the middle. The CDR3 sequence: CASSLSGEVSYNEQFF. CDR3 in DNA: TGTGCCAGCAGCCTATCTGGAGAGGTCTCCTACAATGAGCAGTTCTTC.

In nucleotides, the CDR3 is TGCAGCGTTGATTCCCCCTTGACCCAGTACTTC. Amino acid sequence: CSVDSPLTQYF. This chain links TRBV29-1 with TRBJ2-5; no firm D call. CDR1 is SQVTM and CDR2 is ANQGSEA in the germline V gene. The CDR3 spans 11 residues. Between the trimmed V and J ends, which lost 3 bases and 7 bases, there was a span of 9 bases.

This rearrangement joins TRBV7-3 to TRBJ2-2; 8 bases line up with TRBD1. This CDR3 has 13 amino acids. The J segment lost 6 bases and the V segment lost 6 bases, leaving 3 bases of the junction unmatched. Germline CDR1 SGHTA, CDR2 FQGTGA. CDR3 DNA sequence: TGTGCCAGCAGTGACAGGGGAGCCGGGGAGCTGTTTTTT. This translates into CASSDRGAGELFF.

The chain has TRBV27 and TRBJ1-5; the D gene is possibly TRBD1 (6 bases). The CDR3 runs to 14 residues. Trimming stripped 5 bases from V and 8 bases from J, with 16 bases between. CDR1 is MNHEY and CDR2 is SMNVEV in the germline V gene (reference sequence). The CDR3 sequence: CASSVGRGYEPQHF. CDR3 nucleotides: TGTGCCAGCAGTGTTGGCAGGGGTTATGAGCCCCAGCATTTT.

J is TRBJ2-7 and V is TRBV20-1; D is ambiguous. CDR1 and CDR2 from the germline V gene are DFQATT and SNEGSKA (reference sequence). Trimming left V 4 bases short and J 6 bases short, with 10 bases between. This CDR3 is 11 amino acids long. The CDR3 DNA follows: TGCAGTGCTACCCACCTCGGCGAGCAGTACTTC. This translates into CSATHLGEQYF.

The rearrangement links TRBV15 to TRBJ1-5, with D unclear. From germline, CDR1 is LNHNV and CDR2 YYDKDF (reference sequence). V was shortened by 1 base and J by 2 bases, with 18 bases between the two germline ends. The CDR3 sequence is 18 residues long. CDR3 loop: CATSRVGGIGYGNQPQHF. The CDR3, as DNA: TGTGCCACCAGCAGAGTTGGTGGGATTGGTTATGGCAATCAGCCCCAGCATTTT.

This chain connects TRBV18 to TRBJ2-7, with TRBD2 matching 11 bases. The CDR3 runs to 17 residues. Germline lookup yields CDR1 KGHSH and CDR2 LQKENI. Losses at the gene ends were 3 bases for V and 7 bases for J; bases not matched to a gene: 14. The DNA for the CDR3 is TGTGCCAGCTCACCGGGAGGGGGACTAGCGGTTCTCGGGGAGCAGTACTTC. Its translation: CASSPGGGLAVLGEQYF.